Shown below are 20 T cell receptor beta chains from a single sample sequenced in a study of blood T cell repertoires in COVID-19 (dated by TCRdb to 2018 to 2021). The library was prepared using the immunoSEQ multiplex PCR assay. This is the immuneACCESS table as TCRdb keeps it, with only in-frame sequences that have V and J called. A part of the clones is gone; compared with another copy, unresolved V genes explain less than half, and the rest is unexplained. This sample holds 100,000 to 150,000 clones; roughly 84% were observed only once. The top ten clonotypes cover about a sixth of the sample. Sequenced input: peripheral blood. Source of these receptors: a woman older than 75 with acute or convalescent COVID-19.

The gene calls are TRBV19 and TRBJ2-7; TRBD2 matches 8 bases. This CDR3 is built from 15 residues. Germline V CDR1 and CDR2: LNHDA, SQIVND (reference sequence). V gave up 4 bases and J gave up 6 bases; unmatched junction bases: 11. The CDR3 DNA is TGTGCCAGTAGTACCACTAGCGGAATAAAGTCCGAGCAGTACTTC. This sequence encodes CASSTTSGIKSEQYF.

The chain recombines TRBV6-1 with TRBJ2-7; 7 nucleotides match TRBD2. Germline V CDR1 and CDR2: MNHNS, SASEGT. The CDR3 is 14 residues long. The V gene end was trimmed by 0 bases and the J gene end by 5 bases; junction bases not matched to a gene: 4. The DNA for the CDR3 is TGTGCCAGCAGTGAAGCTGGCGGGAGACACGAGCAGTACTTC. Its translation is CASSEAGGRHEQYF.

CDR3 in amino acids: CASSIRGGPQPQHF. CDR3 coding DNA: TGTGCCAGTAGTATAAGAGGGGGCCCTCAGCCCCAGCATTTT. The V gene is TRBV19, the J gene TRBJ1-5; TRBD1 aligns across 7 bases. CDR1 is LNHDA, CDR2 SQIVND, per germline (reference sequence). The V and J ends lost 2 bases and 6 bases, in that order; junction bases with no gene match: 4. This CDR3 has 14 amino acids.

The gene calls are TRBV10-3 and TRBJ2-5; 10 nucleotides match TRBD2. V gave up 7 bases and J gave up 4 bases; unmatched junction bases: 3. The V gene's germline CDR1 is ENHRY and CDR2 SYGVKD. CDR3 length equals 13 residues. This chain's CDR3 is CAITSGGRETQYF. CDR3 sequence (DNA): TGTGCCATCACTAGCGGGGGACGAGAGACCCAGTACTTC.

The chain links TRBV6-2 or TRBV6-3 to TRBJ2-7, with 8 nucleotides matching TRBD1. J gave up 2 bases and V 1 base, and 4 bases lay outside the gene matches. The germline V gene encodes CDR1 MNHEY and CDR2 SVGEGT. The CDR3 contains 15 residues. CDR3 sequence: CASSYLGQATYEQYF. DNA of the CDR3: TGTGCCAGCAGTTACTTGGGACAGGCCACCTACGAGCAGTACTTC.

This clone was observed once. J is TRBJ2-7 and V is TRBV3-1 (or the pseudogene TRBV3-2), with 8 bases identical to TRBD1. V shed 0 bases, J shed 3 bases, and the junction held 19 bases outside the gene matches. Germline CDR1 and CDR2: LGHDT and YNNKEL (reference sequence). This CDR3 is 20 amino acids long. The DNA for the CDR3 is TGTGCCAGCAGCCAAGACTTTAGGCCGGGACAGGCCAATATAGGCTACGAGCAGTACTTC. It encodes CASSQDFRPGQANIGYEQYF.

The J gene is TRBJ1-2, the V gene TRBV5-4, with 7 bases fitting TRBD1. Trimming at V came to 0 bases and at J to 5 bases, leaving 7 bases not matched to a gene. The CDR3 covers 15 residues. The germline CDR1 and CDR2 sequences are SGHNT and YYREEE (reference sequence). CDR3 loop: CASSLELDRPYGYTF. The CDR3 coding sequence is TGTGCCAGCAGCTTGGAGCTGGACAGGCCATATGGCTACACCTTC.

The J gene is TRBJ1-6, the V gene TRBV18; D may be TRBD1 (5 bases). This CDR3 is built from 15 residues. Germline V lookup: CDR1 KGHSH, CDR2 LQKENI. V was trimmed by 3 bases and J by 1 base, leaving 7 bases between them. CDR3 amino acids: CASSPPGSYNSPLHF. The CDR3 region has the DNA TGTGCCAGCTCACCGCCAGGGTCCTATAATTCACCCCTCCACTTT.

The chain carries TRBV12-3 or TRBV12-4 and TRBJ1-1, with 9 positions matching TRBD1. The V gene end was trimmed by 6 bases and the J gene end by 2 bases; junction bases not matched to a gene: 1. The CDR3 consists of 13 residues. Here the CDR3 DNA reads TGTGCCAGCAGGGACAGGGGAAACACTGAAGCTTTCTTT. Protein: CASRDRGNTEAFF.

This rearrangement joins TRBV5-4 to TRBJ1-1; no clear D. There are 12 residues in the CDR3. Germline V gene data show CDR1 as SGHNT and CDR2 as YYREEE (reference sequence). V lost 3 bases to trimming and J lost 4 bases, with 7 bases between them. CDR3 DNA sequence: TGTGCCAGCAGCTGGGAGAGCACTGAAGCTTTCTTT. Its translation: CASSWESTEAFF.

The chain recombines TRBV19 with TRBJ1-5; D may be TRBD1 (6 bases). Trimming stripped 5 bases from V and 7 bases from J, with 12 bases between. The CDR3 has 13 amino acids. In germline, CDR1 is LNHDA, CDR2 SQIVND (reference sequence). The CDR3 DNA reads as TGTGCCAGTAGTTCCGGACAGATCCAGCCCCAGCATTTT. It specifies CASSSGQIQPQHF.

V and J are TRBV18 and TRBJ2-3; TRBD2 matches 8 bases. The germline V gene encodes CDR1 KGHSH and CDR2 LQKENI. This CDR3 contains 14 residues. Losses at the gene ends were 6 bases for V and 4 bases for J; bases not matched to a gene: 6. CDR3 DNA sequence: TGTGCCAGCTCCGCAGCGGGAGTAGCAGATACGCAGTATTTT. Protein: CASSAAGVADTQYF. The complete variable domain, with remaining parts taken from reference TRBV18 and TRBJ2-3, reads NAGVMQNPRHLVRRRGQEARLRCSPMKGHSHVYWYRQLPEEGLKFMVYLQKENIIDESGMPKERFSAEFPKEGPSILRIQQVVRGDSAAYFCASSAAGVADTQYFGPGTRLTVL.

The V gene is TRBV30, the J gene TRBJ2-1; 11 nucleotides align to TRBD2. CDR1 is GTSNPN and CDR2 is SVGIG in the germline V gene (reference sequence). The CDR3 covers 16 residues. Trimming removed 2 bases from V and 8 bases from J; junction bases left unmatched: 11. CDR3: CAWSLETSGMGHEQFF. Here the CDR3 DNA reads TGTGCCTGGAGTCTCGAGACTAGCGGGATGGGGCATGAGCAGTTCTTC.

This chain uses TRBV7-8 with TRBJ2-7, with 8 bases that match TRBD1. This CDR3 is built from 13 residues. V dropped 5 bases and J dropped 4; count of bases not matched to a gene: 4. Germline V lookup: CDR1 SGHVS, CDR2 FQNEAQ. CDR3 in amino acids: CASSTRQGYEQYF. Here the CDR3 DNA reads TGTGCCAGCAGCACGAGACAGGGGTACGAGCAGTACTTC.

The chain has TRBV4-3 and TRBJ2-7; D is perhaps TRBD1 (5 bases). Looked up from germline, CDR1 is LGHNA and CDR2 is YSLEER. Deletions cut 4 bases from V and 2 bases from J, with 15 bases between. The length of the CDR3 is 15 residues. CDR3 nucleotide sequence: TGCGCCAGCAGCCGAGTTCATGGGGCCACCTACGAGCAGTACTTC. Amino acid sequence: CASSRVHGATYEQYF.

The V call is TRBV18, the J call TRBJ2-7; TRBD1 agrees at 9 bases. Germline lookup yields CDR1 KGHSH and CDR2 LQKENI. The V segment lost 3 bases and the J segment 4 bases; nucleotides outside the gene matches: 7. This CDR3 is built from 15 residues. This chain's CDR3 is CASSPWDRAVYEQYF. The CDR3 DNA is TGTGCCAGCTCACCGTGGGACAGGGCGGTTTACGAGCAGTACTTC.

The chain joins TRBV2 to TRBJ2-3; D is unresolved. CDR1 is SNHLY and CDR2 is FYNNEI in the germline V gene. This CDR3 contains 13 residues. Trimming removed 6 bases at V and 4 bases at J, with 11 bases between. The CDR3 loop is CASRGRMADTQYF. The CDR3 nucleotides are TGTGCCAGCAGGGGCAGGATGGCAGATACGCAGTATTTT.

V usage is TRBV4-3 and J usage is TRBJ1-1; D may be TRBD1 (6 bases). Trimming shortened V by 0 bases and J by 0 bases, and 11 bases separated the two germline ends. Germline V gene lookup returns CDR1 LGHNA and CDR2 YSLEER. The CDR3 consists of 16 residues. The DNA for the CDR3 is TGCGCCAGCAGCCAAGATAGAGGACAGATGAACACTGAAGCTTTCTTT. As protein: CASSQDRGQMNTEAFF.

The chain employs TRBV11-2 and TRBJ2-2; the match to TRBD1 covers 7 bases. V lost 1 base and J lost 3; bases outside the gene matches: 5. Germline V gives CDR1 SGHAT, CDR2 FQNNGV. The CDR3 is made up of 16 amino acids. CDR3 amino acids: CASSLGGGYYTGELFF. The CDR3 DNA is TGTGCCAGCAGCTTAGGAGGGGGCTATTACACCGGGGAGCTGTTTTTT.

The gene calls are TRBV7-9 and TRBJ1-1; D is undetermined. Trimming shortened V by 3 bases and J by 1 base, and 9 bases separated the two germline ends. Germline V gene sequence: CDR1 SEHNR, CDR2 FQNEAQ (reference sequence). CDR3 length: 14 amino acids. In DNA form, the CDR3 reads TGTGCCAGCAGCTTCCGGTCAGGGAACACTGAAGCTTTCTTT. Translating gives CASSFRSGNTEAFF.